This TCR beta chain was identified during a study of CD8 T cells in ankylosing spondylitis. MiXCR, run by TCRdb on the 5' RACE reads, gives a single entry per CDR3 protein. The sample carries roughly 400,000 distinct CDR3 sequences, under 25% recorded once. Only a few counts were recorded for this clonotype. Its antigen is not identified. Study conclusions and caveats: A motif in TCR beta, a set of roughly eight highly homologous variants, appeared characteristic of ankylosing spondylitis blood. Clones tied to disease were said to be significantly enriched in matched ankylosing spondylitis synovial fluid.

There are 12 residues in the CDR3. V lost 6 bases and J lost 2, with 8 bases in between. The germline V gene has CDR1 DFQATT and CDR2 SNEGSKA (reference sequence). Source material: blood, either unsorted or a sorted T cell fraction (not recorded which). This TCR was sampled from a male donor with ankylosing spondylitis. This rearrangement joins TRBV20-1 to TRBJ2-1; D possibly corresponds to TRBD2 (5 bases). This CDR3 is CSAGMPYNEQFF. The DNA of the CDR3 is TGCAGTGCCGGGATGCCCTACAATGAGCAGTTCTTC.